These 27 T cell receptor beta chains were sequenced from one sample in a study of T-cell reconstitution after alpha-beta-depleted transplantation in children. A TCRbeta library incorporating unique molecular identifiers was prepared. TCRdb re-called the PCR reads with MiXCR, one entry per CDR3 protein. The sample shows about 350,000 distinct CDR3 sequences, more than 10% of them seen only once. Material: PBMCs, obtained from the stem cell graft. All receptors derive from a human donor who donated a stem cell graft to a child with Fanconi anemia.

This clonotype was counted many times. V and J are TRBV29-1 and TRBJ2-3; 7 bases fit TRBD1. Germline CDR1 and CDR2: SQVTM and ANQGSEA. CDR3 length: 14 residues. Trimming at V came to 8 bases and at J to 2 bases, leaving 10 bases not matched to a gene. The DNA for the CDR3 is TGCAGCACCAGACAGGGTGGACTCACAGATACGCAGTATTTT. This translates into CSTRQGGLTDTQYF.

The V and J genes are TRBV7-8 and TRBJ2-1; tentative D call: TRBD1 (5 bases). The V end was cut by 1 base, the J end by 6 bases, with 13 bases between. CDR3 length equals 15 residues. In germline, CDR1 is SGHVS, CDR2 FQNEAQ. DNA of the CDR3: TGTGCCAGCAGCTTAGGCCGGGCAGGGATCAATGAGCAGTTCTTC. The encoded protein is CASSLGRAGINEQFF.

This clonotype came up many times. V gene TRBV7-6 combines with J gene TRBJ2-1, with D maybe TRBD1 (6 bases). The germline CDR1 and CDR2 sequences are SGHVS and FNYEAQ. V lost 5 bases and J 4 bases, leaving 9 bases between the germline ends. This CDR3 contains 13 residues. The CDR3 sequence is CASSHTGYNEQFF. CDR3 nucleotides: TGTGCCAGCAGCCACACAGGGTACAATGAGCAGTTCTTC.

This clonotype has at least ten counts. V gene TRBV9 combines with J gene TRBJ2-2; tentative D call: TRBD2 (5 bases). This CDR3 has 15 amino acids. V lost 4 bases and J 7 bases, leaving 17 bases between the germline ends. Germline assignment: CDR1 SGDLS and CDR2 YYNGEE. The CDR3 DNA follows: TGTGCCAGCAGCCCCGAAGGCGGGCTGGGCGGGGAGCTGTTTTTT. Protein product: CASSPEGGLGGELFF.

This clonotype has only a few counts. This chain uses TRBV29-1 with TRBJ1-4; the D gene is possibly TRBD1 (6 bases). V lost 4 bases to trimming and J lost 4 bases, with 7 bases between them. Germline CDR1 and CDR2: SQVTM and ANQGSEA. This CDR3 is 12 amino acids long. CDR3 protein: CSVAGDNEKLFF. The CDR3 coding sequence is TGCAGCGTTGCAGGGGATAATGAAAAACTGTTTTTT.

This clonotype appeared a few times. This sequence joins TRBV10-2 and TRBJ1-1; D not certain. The V and J ends lost 4 bases and 11 bases respectively, with 14 bases between them. The V gene's germline CDR1 is WSHSY and CDR2 SAAADI. The CDR3 totals 12 residues. The CDR3 sequence: CASSGVSQEAFF. CDR3 bases: TGCGCCAGCAGTGGAGTCTCTCAGGAGGCTTTCTTT.

This clonotype was counted ten times or more. The gene calls are TRBV5-5 and TRBJ2-2; 12 positions agree with TRBD1. Losses at the gene ends were 4 bases for V and 0 bases for J; bases not matched to a gene: 7. Germline values: CDR1 SGHKS, CDR2 YYEKEE (reference sequence). This CDR3 has 18 residues. CDR3 region: CASSATGTGGTNTGELFF. The CDR3 bases are TGTGCCAGCAGCGCAACCGGGACAGGGGGCACGAACACCGGGGAGCTGTTTTTT.

This clonotype was counted ten times or more. The rearrangement joins TRBV2 to TRBJ2-1; D ambiguous. The CDR3 has 11 residues. V was trimmed by 5 bases and J by 10 bases, leaving 9 bases between them. The germline gives CDR1 SNHLY, CDR2 FYNNEI. This CDR3 reads CASSPIAEQFF. The CDR3 region has the DNA TGTGCCAGCAGTCCCATAGCCGAGCAGTTCTTC.

The chain combines TRBV12-3 or TRBV12-4 with TRBJ2-7, with 9 bases lining up with TRBD1. The junction had 3 bases not matched to a gene; V was cut back by 6 bases and J by 0 bases. The CDR3 runs 14 residues. The CDR3 here is CASRQGQGSYEQYF. The CDR3 coding sequence is TGTGCCAGCAGGCAGGGACAGGGCTCCTACGAGCAGTACTTC.

This sequence joins TRBV11-2 and TRBJ2-5; D is uncertain. Trimming stripped 0 bases from V and 1 base from J, with 9 bases between. Germline CDR1 SGHAT, CDR2 FQNNGV. This CDR3 contains 15 residues. CDR3 DNA sequence: TGTGCCAGCAGCTTAGACCTCAGCAGCCAAGAGACCCAGTACTTC. Protein product: CASSLDLSSQETQYF. Combining the CDR3 with reference TRBV11-2 and TRBJ2-5 gives the whole variable domain EAGVAQSPRYKIIEKRQSVAFWCNPISGHATLYWYQQILGQGPKLLIQFQNNGVVDDSQLPKDRFSAERLKGVDSTLKIQPAKLEDSAVYLCASSLDLSSQETQYFGPGTRLLVL.

V and J are TRBV6-1 and TRBJ2-5; 9 positions agree with TRBD1. The V gene's germline CDR1 is MNHNS and CDR2 SASEGT. This CDR3 contains 14 residues. V dropped 3 bases and J dropped 4; count of bases not matched to a gene: 3. The CDR3 is CASSDWTGVETQYF. DNA for the CDR3: TGTGCCAGCAGTGACTGGACAGGGGTAGAGACCCAGTACTTC.

This clonotype was counted only a few times. The rearrangement joins TRBV6-1 to TRBJ2-3, with 9 bases that match TRBD2. CDR3 length: 16 residues. Unmatched junction bases numbered 11, after V lost 6 bases and J lost 4 bases. In germline, CDR1 is MNHNS, CDR2 SASEGT. The CDR3 sequence is CASSSLKRGVPDTQYF. CDR3 sequence (DNA): TGTGCCAGCAGCTCCCTAAAGCGGGGGGTTCCAGATACGCAGTATTTT.

This clonotype showed up many times. The chain combines TRBV5-6 with TRBJ2-1; 9 bases line up with TRBD1. Trimming cost V 4 bases and J 6 bases; bases outside gene matches: 8. CDR3 length: 15 amino acids. The germline V gene has CDR1 SGHDT and CDR2 YYEEEE. Written as DNA, the CDR3 is TGTGCCAGCAGCCCCGGGGACAGGGAAAGCAATGAGCAGTTCTTC. Protein product: CASSPGDRESNEQFF.

This clonotype was seen ten or more times. V and J are TRBV20-1 and TRBJ1-1; unclear D gene. The CDR3 spans 13 residues. The V gene lost 3 bases and the J gene lost 3 bases, with 11 bases spanning the gap. Germline V lookup: CDR1 DFQATT, CDR2 SNEGSKA (reference sequence). The CDR3 loop reads CSASGGLDTEAFF. CDR3 coding DNA: TGCAGTGCTAGCGGTGGGCTTGACACTGAAGCTTTCTTT.

The chain joins TRBV5-1 to TRBJ2-5; 7 bases map to TRBD1. Germline V gene sequence: CDR1 SGHRS, CDR2 YFSETQ. The trim removed 4 bases at V and 2 bases at J, leaving 8 bases unmatched. CDR3 length: 15 amino acids. In nucleotides, the CDR3 is TGCGCCAGCAGCGCTCAGACAGGGAAGCAAGAGACCCAGTACTTC. Protein: CASSAQTGKQETQYF. Full variable domain (missing parts from reference TRBV5-1 and TRBJ2-5): KAGVTQTPRYLIKTRGQQVTLSCSPISGHRSVSWYQQTPGQGLQFLFEYFSETQRNKGNFPGRFSGRQFSNSRSEMNVSTLELGDSALYLCASSAQTGKQETQYFGPGTRLLVL.

This clonotype has at least ten counts. Here the CDR3 DNA reads TGCGCCAGCAGCTTACAGACGAACACTGAAGCTTTCTTT. Translating it yields CASSLQTNTEAFF. J is TRBJ1-1 and V is TRBV5-1, with D unresolved. Deletions cut 2 bases from V and 1 base from J, with 6 bases between. The germline V gene has CDR1 SGHRS and CDR2 YFSETQ. The CDR3 is 13 residues long.

This clonotype was detected only a few times. This chain uses TRBV5-1 with TRBJ1-2; D unclear. The V gene lost 0 bases and the J gene lost 5 bases, with 5 bases spanning the gap. The CDR3 has 12 residues. Looked up from germline, CDR1 is SGHRS and CDR2 is YFSETQ. The CDR3 region has the DNA TGCGCCAGCAGCTTGGTGGGTTATGGCTACACCTTC. As protein: CASSLVGYGYTF.

In this sample, this clonotype turned up a few times. The chain recombines TRBV7-2 with TRBJ2-7, with D perhaps TRBD1 or TRBD2 (5 bases each). Germline V gene data show CDR1 as SGHTA and CDR2 as FQGNSA. The V and J ends lost 1 base and 3 bases respectively, with 13 bases between them. The CDR3 totals 15 residues. In DNA, the CDR3 is TGTGCCAGCAGCTTAGTCTCCGGGACCCACTACGAGCAGTACTTC. Encoded protein: CASSLVSGTHYEQYF.

The chain uses TRBV9 and TRBJ1-1; D uncertain. The germline gives CDR1 SGDLS, CDR2 YYNGEE. The CDR3 is 14 amino acids. Trimming stripped 2 bases from V and 4 bases from J, with 12 bases between. The CDR3 reads CASSVEGVGTEAFF. CDR3 in DNA: TGTGCCAGCAGCGTTGAGGGTGTGGGCACTGAAGCTTTCTTT.

In its sample, this clonotype was seen many times. The chain couples TRBV7-9 to TRBJ2-2; D unclear. Trimming stripped 1 base from V and 6 bases from J, with 9 bases between. CDR1 and CDR2 (germline): SEHNR, FQNEAQ (reference sequence). The CDR3 is 14 amino acids. The CDR3 DNA is TGTGCCAGCAGCTTAGGGGAACCCCCCGGGGAGCTGTTTTTT. Translated: CASSLGEPPGELFF.

This rearrangement joins TRBV10-3 to TRBJ1-2; D possibly corresponds to TRBD1 (5 bases). The CDR3 consists of 15 residues. V was clipped by 7 bases and J by 3 bases, with 18 bases between them. The V gene's germline CDR1 is ENHRY and CDR2 SYGVKD. CDR3 DNA: TGTGCCATCACGGACCGAGAAGGGGCGGACTATGGCTACACCTTC. Its protein is CAITDREGADYGYTF.

The table lists this clonotype with many counts. CDR3 sequence: CASRKTGSTGELFF. Written as DNA, the CDR3 is TGCGCCAGCAGAAAGACAGGGAGCACCGGGGAGCTGTTTTTT. The chain combines TRBV10-2 with TRBJ2-2; TRBD1 agrees at 7 bases. Trimming took 6 bases from V and 4 from J; bases not matched to a gene: 5. The CDR3 sequence is 14 residues long. The germline gives CDR1 WSHSY, CDR2 SAAADI.

This clonotype was counted between two and nine times. J is TRBJ2-7 and V is TRBV5-5; 7 bases map to TRBD1. CDR1 is SGHKS and CDR2 is YYEKEE in the germline V gene (reference sequence). The V segment lost 4 bases and the J segment 4 bases; nucleotides outside the gene matches: 8. This CDR3 comprises 14 residues. Here the CDR3 reads CASSRDRVLYEQYV. Written as DNA, the CDR3 is TGTGCCAGCAGCCGCGACAGGGTTTTATACGAGCAGTACGTC.

The sample holds a few counts of this clonotype. This chain links TRBV4-3 with TRBJ1-6; 7 bases are a match to TRBD1. This CDR3 spans 17 amino acids. In germline, CDR1 is LGHNA, CDR2 YSLEER. The J segment lost 5 bases and the V segment lost 0 bases, leaving 7 bases of the junction unmatched. CDR3 nucleotide sequence: TGCGCCAGCAGCCAAGAGACAGGGCTAGAAAATAATTCACCCCTCCACTTT. Its translation is CASSQETGLENNSPLHF.

This clonotype appeared many times. The CDR3 reads CAITAGTGGSYEQYV. In DNA, the CDR3 is TGTGCCATCACTGCCGGGACAGGGGGTTCCTACGAGCAGTACGTC. The chain employs TRBV10-3 and TRBJ2-7; TRBD1 matches at 11 bases. The germline gives CDR1 ENHRY, CDR2 SYGVKD. The CDR3 consists of 15 residues. V lost 7 bases to trimming and J lost 1 base; unmatched junction nucleotides: 6.

V gene TRBV12-3 or TRBV12-4 combines with J gene TRBJ2-3, with TRBD2 identical over 11 bases. V was pared by 8 bases and J by 12 bases, with 10 bases of the junction left unmatched. The CDR3 is 13 residues long. As DNA, the CDR3 is TGTGCCAGCGGCCCTAGCGGGGGGAGTTCTCAGTATTTT. It yields the protein CASGPSGGSSQYF.

The chain carries TRBV18 and TRBJ2-1; D might be TRBD2 (6 bases). V gave up 0 bases and J gave up 3 bases, with 15 bases separating them. CDR1 and CDR2 (germline): KGHSH, LQKENI. There are 17 residues in the CDR3. Here the CDR3 DNA reads TGTGCCAGCTCACCACCAAGGGGCGGGGCTCACTACAATGAGCAGTTCTTC. This sequence encodes CASSPPRGGAHYNEQFF. Full variable domain (remainder filled in from reference TRBV18 and TRBJ2-1): NAGVMQNPRHLVRRRGQEARLRCSPMKGHSHVYWYRQLPEEGLKFMVYLQKENIIDESGMPKERFSAEFPKEGPSILRIQQVVRGDSAAYFCASSPPRGGAHYNEQFFGPGTRLTVL.